The next 13 T cell receptor beta chains were all read from a single sample in a study of shared clonotypes between healthy human individuals. Here immunoSEQ multiplex PCR was the method, and the copy in TCRdb shows in-frame clones only, minus some. The sample carries about 1.5 million clones, nearly 99% recorded once. Sequencing used naive CD4+ T cells sorted from blood. Subset reported: CD45RA+ positively selected. Receptor source: a man in his thirties or forties in good health.

The J gene is TRBJ2-1, the V gene TRBV29-1, with 11 bases matching TRBD2. This CDR3 spans 17 amino acids. The V gene's germline CDR1 is SQVTM and CDR2 ANQGSEA. V dropped 6 bases and J dropped 8; count of bases not matched to a gene: 18. The CDR3 sequence is CSVVLWDSGRASHEQFF. DNA of the CDR3: TGCAGCGTAGTTCTCTGGGATAGCGGGAGGGCCTCCCATGAGCAGTTCTTC.

This chain uses TRBV28 with TRBJ2-1, with TRBD2 matching 8 bases. V lost 6 bases to trimming and J lost 6 bases; unmatched junction nucleotides: 7. Germline CDR1 and CDR2: MDHEN and SYDVKM. The CDR3 has 14 residues. In DNA form, the CDR3 reads TGTGCCAGCAGGAAACCGGGACTAGGCAATGAGCAGTTCTTC. Amino acids: CASRKPGLGNEQFF.

The chain links TRBV5-1 to TRBJ2-1; no firm D call. From germline, CDR1 is SGHRS and CDR2 YFSETQ. Trimming took 1 base from V and 7 from J, leaving 12 bases between them. The CDR3 sequence is 14 residues long. CDR3 in DNA: TGCGCCAGCAGCTTGTTGGTCTCTTGGAATGAGCAGTTCTTC. Protein product: CASSLLVSWNEQFF.

This sequence joins TRBV7-6 and TRBJ2-2; 9 positions match TRBD1. The CDR3 is 19 residues long. The germline CDR1 and CDR2 sequences are SGHVS and FNYEAQ. After removal of 3 bases from V and 1 base from J, the junction contained 12 bases not matched to a gene. The CDR3 DNA reads as TGTGCCAGCAGCTTGGGCGGGACAGGGAACGCTTGGAACACCGGGGAGCTGTTTTTT. Its protein product is CASSLGGTGNAWNTGELFF.

This chain uses TRBV7-2 with TRBJ2-7; 8 nucleotides align to TRBD1. Germline CDR1 and CDR2: SGHTA and FQGNSA. V lost 3 bases and J lost 3; bases outside the gene matches: 16. This CDR3 spans 18 amino acids. The CDR3 reads CASSLVLLNRGYIYEQYF. The DNA of the CDR3 is TGTGCCAGCAGCTTGGTCCTCCTAAACAGGGGGTACATCTACGAGCAGTACTTC.

This rearrangement joins TRBV30 to TRBJ1-3, with unresolved D. V lost 5 bases to trimming and J lost 0 bases, with 14 bases between them. The CDR3 has 15 amino acids. The germline CDR1 and CDR2 sequences are GTSNPN and SVGIG (reference sequence). CDR3 DNA sequence: TGTGCCTGGTCCGGACGGGAGAGCTCTGGAAACACCATATATTTT. This sequence encodes CAWSGRESSGNTIYF.

CDR3 coding DNA: TGTGCCAGCAGCTATAGCGGGGTAAGGGACAATGAGCAGTTCTTC. Residues: CASSYSGVRDNEQFF. The rearrangement uses TRBV28 and TRBJ2-1; 8 bases fit TRBD2. The V gene's germline CDR1 is MDHEN and CDR2 SYDVKM. The V gene end was trimmed by 6 bases and the J gene end by 5 bases; junction bases not matched to a gene: 9. The CDR3 has 15 residues.

This chain connects TRBV4-1 to TRBJ2-7, with 10 nucleotides matching TRBD1. This CDR3 contains 14 residues. V shed 4 bases and J 6 bases; nucleotides not matched to a gene: 6. Per germline, CDR1 MGHRA and CDR2 YSYEKL. CDR3 sequence: CASSRPGQGFEQYF. In DNA form, the CDR3 reads TGCGCCAGCAGCCGACCGGGACAGGGGTTCGAGCAGTACTTC.

This chain joins TRBV27 and TRBJ2-3; 7 bases fit TRBD1. The germline gives CDR1 MNHEY, CDR2 SMNVEV (reference sequence). This CDR3 region has 15 residues. The J segment lost 2 bases and the V segment lost 7 bases, leaving 9 bases of the junction unmatched. The CDR3: CASTEPGGNTDTQYF. The DNA for the CDR3 is TGTGCCAGCACCGAACCAGGGGGTAACACAGATACGCAGTATTTT.

This clone showed up just once. V is TRBV6-6 and J is TRBJ2-3; 8 bases match TRBD2. Per the germline V gene, CDR1 is MNHNY and CDR2 is SVGAGI (reference sequence). There are 15 residues in the CDR3. After removal of 8 bases from V and 2 bases from J, the junction contained 9 bases not matched to a gene. CDR3 region: CASQGLAGYTDTQYF. The DNA for the CDR3 is TGTGCCAGCCAGGGGCTAGCGGGCTACACAGATACGCAGTATTTT.

This chain links TRBV7-9 with TRBJ1-5; D is perhaps TRBD1 (6 bases). This CDR3 has 13 residues. Germline V gives CDR1 SEHNR, CDR2 FQNEAQ (reference sequence). Trimming pared 5 bases from V and 4 bases from J, leaving 9 bases between. CDR3 sequence reads: CASSQGFNQPQHF. Written as DNA, the CDR3 is TGTGCCAGCAGCCAGGGGTTTAATCAGCCCCAGCATTTT.

DNA of the CDR3: TGTGCCAGCAGCTATGGGTCCGGGACTAGCGGGAGTAAGCAGTTCTTC. It is translated as CASSYGSGTSGSKQFF. The gene calls are TRBV11-2 and TRBJ2-1, with TRBD2 matching over 14 bases. The CDR3 length is 16 residues. With 4 bases clipped from V and 11 bases from J, the junction kept 10 bases outside the gene matches. CDR1 is SGHAT and CDR2 is FQNNGV in the germline V gene.

This chain uses TRBV7-2 with TRBJ2-2, with a possible D match to TRBD2 (6 bases). V lost 5 bases, J lost 3 bases, and 16 bases lay in between. CDR1 and CDR2 from the germline V gene are SGHTA and FQGNSA. This CDR3 contains 16 residues. The CDR3 bases are TGTGCCAGCAGCGCGAACCGGGACTTCCACACCGGGGAGCTGTTTTTT. It translates to CASSANRDFHTGELFF.